One and the same sample provided the 10 T cell receptor beta chains below, sequenced in a study of blood T cell repertoires in COVID-19. The method was immunoSEQ multiplex PCR; TCRdb's version includes in-frame clones alone and lacks a portion of them. The sample shows around 280,000 clones, about nine tenths of them seen only once. The material sequenced was peripheral blood. All receptors come from a woman between 45 and 60 years old who had recovered from COVID-19.

The gene calls are TRBV6-5 and TRBJ2-7, with 8 bases identical to TRBD1. The CDR3 has 14 residues. In germline, CDR1 is MNHEY, CDR2 SVGAGI. V dropped 5 bases and J dropped 6; count of bases not matched to a gene: 9. CDR3 sequence reads: CASSLGTGHVEQYF. The CDR3 region has the DNA TGTGCCAGCAGTCTAGGGACAGGTCACGTCGAGCAGTACTTC.

V and J are TRBV6-6 and TRBJ2-5, with D maybe TRBD1 (7 bases). From germline, CDR1 is MNHNY and CDR2 SVGAGI (reference sequence). Between the trimmed V and J ends, which lost 2 bases and 5 bases, there was a span of 12 bases. This CDR3 has 14 residues. CDR3 sequence: CASSYPGGRETQYF. CDR3 nucleotide sequence: TGTGCCAGCAGTTACCCAGGGGGGAGGGAGACCCAGTACTTC.

V is TRBV12-3 or TRBV12-4 and J is TRBJ1-2; TRBD1 is a possible D gene (5 bases). The CDR3 runs 13 residues. V lost 7 bases to trimming and J lost 7 bases, with 16 bases between them. In nucleotides, the CDR3 is TGTGCCAGCACGTCGACAGCCACCGGTGGCTACACCTTC. This translates into CASTSTATGGYTF.

This chain connects TRBV7-8 to TRBJ1-1; tentatively, D is TRBD1 (6 bases). V was shortened by 5 bases and J by 3 bases, with 16 bases between the two germline ends. Germline CDR1 SGHVS, CDR2 FQNEAQ. CDR3 length: 15 residues. CDR3: CASSGGFEGDTEAFF. CDR3 coding DNA: TGTGCCAGCAGCGGAGGGTTTGAGGGGGACACTGAAGCTTTCTTT.

The V call is TRBV6-1, the J call TRBJ1-6; D may be TRBD1 (5 bases). CDR1 and CDR2 from the germline V gene are MNHNS and SASEGT. Trimming took 3 bases from V and 7 from J, leaving 13 bases between them. CDR3 length: 15 amino acids. CDR3 bases: TGTGCCAGCAGTGACCGACAGACTCTAAATTCACCCCTCCACTTT. Protein sequence: CASSDRQTLNSPLHF.

The genes are TRBV7-2 and TRBJ1-2; D is undetermined. CDR1 and CDR2 from the germline V gene are SGHTA and FQGNSA. Trimming left V 3 bases short and J 4 bases short, with 9 bases between. The CDR3 totals 13 residues. As DNA, the CDR3 is TGTGCCAGCAGCTTCCTAGGGAGCTATGGCTACACCTTC. This codes for CASSFLGSYGYTF.

This chain uses TRBV7-2 with TRBJ2-7; D possibly corresponds to TRBD1 (6 bases). This CDR3 is 14 amino acids long. The germline gives CDR1 SGHTA, CDR2 FQGNSA. V dropped 3 bases and J dropped 2 bases, with 11 bases sitting between them. This CDR3 is CASSFSGDTYEQYF. The CDR3 coding sequence is TGTGCCAGCAGCTTCAGTGGGGACACCTACGAGCAGTACTTC.

The chain joins TRBV7-2 to TRBJ2-6; 12 bases are shared with TRBD2. The CDR3 sequence is 17 residues long. V was clipped by 6 bases and J by 1 base; unmatched bases: 4. Germline V gene lookup returns CDR1 SGHTA and CDR2 FQGNSA. The CDR3 DNA reads as TGTGCCAGCAGTTACGGACTAGCGGGGTCTGGGGCCAACGTCCTGACTTTC. This translates into CASSYGLAGSGANVLTF.

This rearrangement joins TRBV12-3 or TRBV12-4 to TRBJ2-2, with D hard to call. Trimming stripped 7 bases from V and 0 bases from J, with 6 bases between. The CDR3 spans 13 residues. CDR3 nucleotide sequence: TGTGCCAGCACCTTTACGAACACCGGGGAGCTGTTTTTT. Translation: CASTFTNTGELFF.

The gene calls are TRBV5-4 and TRBJ2-5, with D unclear. The CDR3 covers 13 residues. Between the trimmed V and J ends, which lost 4 bases and 4 bases, there was a span of 11 bases. CDR1 is SGHNT, CDR2 YYREEE, per germline (reference sequence). The CDR3: CASSPVPPETQYF. DNA for the CDR3: TGTGCCAGCAGCCCGGTCCCTCCAGAGACCCAGTACTTC.